The 12 T cell receptor beta chains in this list originate from one sample, sequenced in a study of CD8+ T cells in alopecia areata. It was cDNA, reverse transcribed from extracted RNA, that served as the sequencing template. TCRdb's table, derived via immunoSEQ multiplex PCR, lists solely in-frame clones and lacks some. The sample holds around 170,000 clones, around 51% seen once. Treatment meaning: oral pan-JAK inhibitor, 5-10 mg twice daily. The sequences come from CD8+ T cells sorted from blood, collected at week 52, from a patient treated with tofacitinib. The receptor source for this set is a human donor with alopecia areata.

V is TRBV6-1 and J is TRBJ2-6, with D maybe TRBD2 (5 bases). Trimming pared 4 bases from V and 4 bases from J, leaving 14 bases between. This CDR3 spans 16 amino acids. Germline lookup yields CDR1 MNHNS and CDR2 SASEGT. The CDR3 sequence: CASSADLLAGANVLTF. CDR3 nucleotides: TGTGCCAGCAGTGCTGACCTTTTAGCGGGGGCCAACGTCCTGACTTTC.

The rearrangement links TRBV5-1 to TRBJ2-1; possible D gene TRBD1, 6 bases. Germline V gene lookup returns CDR1 SGHRS and CDR2 YFSETQ. The CDR3 consists of 12 residues. The germline V and J ends were trimmed by 9 bases and 13 bases, with 20 bases remaining between them. The chain's CDR3 is CANRDEQGKQFF. CDR3 DNA sequence: TGCGCCAACCGAGATGAACAGGGAAAACAGTTCTTC. Combining the CDR3 with reference TRBV5-1 and TRBJ2-1 gives the whole variable domain KAGVTQTPRYLIKTRGQQVTLSCSPISGHRSVSWYQQTPGQGLQFLFEYFSETQRNKGNFPGRFSGRQFSNSRSEMNVSTLELGDSALYLCANRDEQGKQFFGPGTRLTVL.

This clone was seen ten or more times. CDR3 nucleotide sequence: TGTGCCAGCAGCGTTACCGGGACAGAGAACACTGAAGCTTTCTTT. The encoded protein is CASSVTGTENTEAFF. The J gene is TRBJ1-1, the V gene TRBV9, with 7 bases lining up with TRBD1. V shed 2 bases, J shed 1 base, and the junction held 5 bases outside the gene matches. Germline loops: CDR1 SGDLS, CDR2 YYNGEE. The CDR3 totals 15 residues.

There are a few counts of this clone. The V call is TRBV10-3, the J call TRBJ2-3, with D perhaps TRBD1 or TRBD2 (5 bases each). The CDR3 is 15 residues long. Germline values: CDR1 ENHRY, CDR2 SYGVKD. Between the trimmed V and J ends, which lost 7 bases and 4 bases, there was a span of 18 bases. Here the CDR3 reads CAINRDVGVADTQYF. CDR3 in DNA: TGTGCCATCAATCGGGACGTAGGGGTCGCAGATACGCAGTATTTT.

The genes are TRBV13 and TRBJ1-1; D remains ambiguous. CDR1 is PRHDT, CDR2 FYEKMQ, per germline (reference sequence). CDR3 length: 11 amino acids. V was cut by 0 bases and J by 11 bases, with 7 bases left in between. CDR3 protein: CASSLGQRAFF. Written as DNA, the CDR3 is TGTGCCAGCAGCTTAGGACAGAGGGCTTTCTTT.

This chain joins TRBV10-3 and TRBJ1-1; D not resolved. Germline V lookup: CDR1 ENHRY, CDR2 SYGVKD. Trimming pared 2 bases from V and 1 base from J, leaving 11 bases between. The CDR3 has 15 residues. The CDR3 sequence is CAISEPLDKNTEAFF. The CDR3 bases are TGTGCCATCAGTGAGCCCCTGGATAAGAACACTGAAGCTTTCTTT.

The chain has TRBV15 and TRBJ1-2; 10 bases are a match to TRBD1. This CDR3 has 15 amino acids. With 2 bases clipped from V and 4 bases from J, the junction kept 4 bases outside the gene matches. Germline V gene data show CDR1 as LNHNV and CDR2 as YYDKDF (reference sequence). The CDR3 is CATSRSGQGSYGYTF. The CDR3, as DNA: TGTGCCACCAGCAGATCGGGACAGGGGAGCTATGGCTACACCTTC.

The chain recombines TRBV18 with TRBJ1-1, with 8 bases that match TRBD1. V shed 2 bases and J 4 bases; nucleotides not matched to a gene: 6. From germline, CDR1 is KGHSH and CDR2 LQKENI. This CDR3 is built from 15 residues. CDR3 nucleotide sequence: TGTGCCAGCTCACCAATTGCGACAGGGGTCACTGAAGCTTTCTTT. Protein product: CASSPIATGVTEAFF.

The CDR3 region is CATSRAEGQRNSPLHF. Here the CDR3 DNA reads TGTGCCACCAGCAGGGCGGAAGGACAGAGAAATTCACCCCTCCACTTT. The chain recombines TRBV15 with TRBJ1-6, with D possibly TRBD1 on 6 matching bases. Between the trimmed V and J ends, which lost 3 bases and 7 bases, there was a span of 16 bases. Germline CDR1 is LNHNV and CDR2 is YYDKDF (reference sequence). The CDR3 has 16 residues.

This clone has just a few counts. The V and J genes are TRBV6-5 and TRBJ1-1, with no clear D. The CDR3 extends over 13 amino acids. Trimming left V 4 bases short and J 0 bases short, with 6 bases between. The germline V gene has CDR1 MNHEY and CDR2 SVGAGI. CDR3 residues: CASSWVMNTEAFF. In nucleotides, the CDR3 is TGTGCCAGCAGTTGGGTTATGAACACTGAAGCTTTCTTT.

This sequence joins TRBV30 and TRBJ1-2; no clear D gene. Germline V gene sequence: CDR1 GTSNPN, CDR2 SVGIG (reference sequence). This CDR3 comprises 13 residues. V was shortened by 0 bases and J by 2 bases, with 7 bases between the two germline ends. The CDR3 DNA sequence: TGTGCCTGGAGTGTAAGTGAGAACTATGGCTACACCTTC. Residues: CAWSVSENYGYTF.

This rearrangement joins TRBV19 to TRBJ2-7; TRBD1 agrees at 9 bases. Germline CDR1 reads LNHDA; CDR2 reads SQIVND (reference sequence). J lost 3 bases, V lost 4 bases, and 7 bases had no gene match. The CDR3 totals 15 residues. The CDR3 nucleotides read TGTGCCAGTAGTAGACGGACAGGGGAATTCTACGAGCAGTACTTC. Its translation: CASSRRTGEFYEQYF.